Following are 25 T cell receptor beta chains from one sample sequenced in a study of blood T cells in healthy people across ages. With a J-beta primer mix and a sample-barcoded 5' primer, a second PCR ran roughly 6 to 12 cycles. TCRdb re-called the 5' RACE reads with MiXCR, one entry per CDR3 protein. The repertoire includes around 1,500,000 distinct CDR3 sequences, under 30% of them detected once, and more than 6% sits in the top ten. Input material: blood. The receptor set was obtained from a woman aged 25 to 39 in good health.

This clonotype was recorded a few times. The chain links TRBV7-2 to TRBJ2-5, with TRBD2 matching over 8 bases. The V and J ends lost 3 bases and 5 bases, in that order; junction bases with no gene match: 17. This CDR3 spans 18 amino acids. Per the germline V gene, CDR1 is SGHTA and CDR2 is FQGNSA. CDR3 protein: CASSLLPSGRARGETQYF. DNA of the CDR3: TGTGCCAGCAGCTTGTTACCCAGCGGGAGAGCTAGGGGGGAGACCCAGTACTTC.

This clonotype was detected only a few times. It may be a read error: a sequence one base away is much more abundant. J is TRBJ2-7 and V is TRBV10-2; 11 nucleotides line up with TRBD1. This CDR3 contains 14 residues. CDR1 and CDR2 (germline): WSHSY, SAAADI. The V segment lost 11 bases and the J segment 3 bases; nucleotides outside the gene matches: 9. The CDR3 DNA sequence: TGCGCCGGCAAGACCGGGACAGGGGGCTACGAGCAGTACTTC. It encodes CAGKTGTGGYEQYF.

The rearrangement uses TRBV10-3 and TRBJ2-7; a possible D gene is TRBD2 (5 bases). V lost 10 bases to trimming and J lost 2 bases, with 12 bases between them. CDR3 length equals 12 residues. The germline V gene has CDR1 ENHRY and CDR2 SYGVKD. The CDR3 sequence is CATGIPTYEQYF. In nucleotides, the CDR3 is TGTGCCACCGGGATCCCTACCTACGAGCAGTACTTC.

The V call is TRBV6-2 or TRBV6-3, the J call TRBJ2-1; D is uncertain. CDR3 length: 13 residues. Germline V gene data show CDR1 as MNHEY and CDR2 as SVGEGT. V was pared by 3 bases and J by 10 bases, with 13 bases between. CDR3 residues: CASSYLPEWEQFF. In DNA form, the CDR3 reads TGTGCCAGCAGTTATCTACCCGAATGGGAGCAGTTCTTC.

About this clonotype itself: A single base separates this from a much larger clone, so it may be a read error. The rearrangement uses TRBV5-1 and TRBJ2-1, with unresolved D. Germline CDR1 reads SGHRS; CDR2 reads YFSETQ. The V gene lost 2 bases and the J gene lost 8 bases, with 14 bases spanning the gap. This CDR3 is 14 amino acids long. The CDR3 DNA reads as TGCGCCAGCAGCTTAGAACCAACCCTCGATGAGCAGTTCTTC. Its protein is CASSLEPTLDEQFF.

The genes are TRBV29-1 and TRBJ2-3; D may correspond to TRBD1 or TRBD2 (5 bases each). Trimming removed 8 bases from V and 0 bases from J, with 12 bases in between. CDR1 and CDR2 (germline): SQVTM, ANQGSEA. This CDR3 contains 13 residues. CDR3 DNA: TGCAGCTGTTCCTGGGGGAGCACAGATACGCAGTATTTT. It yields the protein CSCSWGSTDTQYF.

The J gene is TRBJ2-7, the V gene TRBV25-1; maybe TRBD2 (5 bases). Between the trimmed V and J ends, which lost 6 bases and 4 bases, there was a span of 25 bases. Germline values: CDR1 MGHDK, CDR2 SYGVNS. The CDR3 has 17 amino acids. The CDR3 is CASSENEGPLVGYEQYF. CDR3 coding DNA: TGTGCCAGCAGCGAAAACGAGGGCCCTCTAGTGGGGTACGAGCAGTACTTC.

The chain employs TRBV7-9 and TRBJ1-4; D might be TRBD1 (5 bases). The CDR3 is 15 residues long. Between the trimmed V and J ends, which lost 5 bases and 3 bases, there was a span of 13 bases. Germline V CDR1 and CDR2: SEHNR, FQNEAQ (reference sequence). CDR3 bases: TGTGCCAGCAGCCGTGAGGGGCAACCTAATGAAAAACTGTTTTTT. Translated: CASSREGQPNEKLFF.

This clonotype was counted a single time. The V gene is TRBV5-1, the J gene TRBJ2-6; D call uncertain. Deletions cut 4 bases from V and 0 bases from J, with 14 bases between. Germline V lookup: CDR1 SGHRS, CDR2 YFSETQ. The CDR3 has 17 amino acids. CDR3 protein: CASSPNSQLSGANVLTF. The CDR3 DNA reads TGCGCCAGCAGCCCTAACTCACAGCTCTCTGGGGCCAACGTCCTGACTTTC.

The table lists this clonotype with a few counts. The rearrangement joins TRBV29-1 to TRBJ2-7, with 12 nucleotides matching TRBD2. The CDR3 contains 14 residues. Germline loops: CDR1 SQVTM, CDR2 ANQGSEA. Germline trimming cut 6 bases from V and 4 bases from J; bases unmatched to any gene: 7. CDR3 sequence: CSVLTSGSGYEQYF. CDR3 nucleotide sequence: TGCAGCGTGCTGACTAGCGGGAGTGGTTACGAGCAGTACTTC.

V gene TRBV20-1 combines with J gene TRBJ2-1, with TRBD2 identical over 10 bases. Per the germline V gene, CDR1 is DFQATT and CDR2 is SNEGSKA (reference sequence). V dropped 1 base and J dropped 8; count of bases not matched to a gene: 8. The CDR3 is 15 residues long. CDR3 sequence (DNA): TGCAGTGCTAGAGGTGCAGCGGGGGGGCAGGATGAGCAGTTCTTC. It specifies CSARGAAGGQDEQFF.

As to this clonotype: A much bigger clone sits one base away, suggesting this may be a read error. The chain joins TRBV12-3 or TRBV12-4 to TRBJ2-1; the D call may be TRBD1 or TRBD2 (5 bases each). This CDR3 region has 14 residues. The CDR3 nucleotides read TGTGTCAGCAGTGTTTTAGAGTCCGGGGCTGAGCAGTTCTTC. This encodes CVSSVLESGAEQFF.

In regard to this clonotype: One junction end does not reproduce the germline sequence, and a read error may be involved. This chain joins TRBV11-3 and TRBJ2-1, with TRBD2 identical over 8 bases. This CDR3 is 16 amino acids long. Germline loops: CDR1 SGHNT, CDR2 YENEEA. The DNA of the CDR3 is TGTGCCAGCAGCGCGAGGGGTAGCGGGACTTACAATGAACAGTTCTTC. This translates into CASSARGSGTYNEQFF. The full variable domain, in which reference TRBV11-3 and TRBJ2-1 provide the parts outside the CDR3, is EAGVVQSPRYKIIEKKQPVAFWCNPISGHNTLYWYLQNLGQGPELLIRYENEEAVDDSQLPKDRFSAERLKGVDSTLKIQPAELGDSAVYLCASSARGSGTYNEQFFGPGTRLTVL.

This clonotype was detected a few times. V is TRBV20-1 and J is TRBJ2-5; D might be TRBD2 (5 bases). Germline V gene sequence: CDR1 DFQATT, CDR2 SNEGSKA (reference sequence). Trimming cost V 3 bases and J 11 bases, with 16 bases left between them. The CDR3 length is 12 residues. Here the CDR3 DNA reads TGCAGTGCTAGTCCCAGAGCGGAGGAGCAGTACTTC. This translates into CSASPRAEEQYF.

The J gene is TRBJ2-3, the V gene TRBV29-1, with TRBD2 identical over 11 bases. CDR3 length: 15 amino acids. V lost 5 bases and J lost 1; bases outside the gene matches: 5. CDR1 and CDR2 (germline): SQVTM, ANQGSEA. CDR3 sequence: CSVYGTSGGTDTQYF. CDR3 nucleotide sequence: TGCAGCGTTTACGGGACTAGCGGAGGCACAGATACGCAGTATTTT.

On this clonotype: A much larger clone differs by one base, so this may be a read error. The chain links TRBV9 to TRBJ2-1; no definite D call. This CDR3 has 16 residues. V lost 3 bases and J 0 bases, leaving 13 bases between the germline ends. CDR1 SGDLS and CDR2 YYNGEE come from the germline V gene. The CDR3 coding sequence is TGTGCCAGCAGCGACAACCCCTTTCCCTCCTACAATGAGCAGTTCTTC. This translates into CASSDNPFPSYNEQFF.

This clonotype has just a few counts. The CDR3 sequence: CASSLFLRREAGELFF. DNA of the CDR3: TGTGCCAGCAGCTTATTCTTGAGGCGGGAAGCCGGGGAGCTGTTTTTT. The gene calls are TRBV7-2 and TRBJ2-2; D possibly corresponds to TRBD2 (6 bases). Germline V gives CDR1 SGHTA, CDR2 FQGNSA. The CDR3 is 16 residues long. Trimming pared 2 bases from V and 6 bases from J, leaving 16 bases between.

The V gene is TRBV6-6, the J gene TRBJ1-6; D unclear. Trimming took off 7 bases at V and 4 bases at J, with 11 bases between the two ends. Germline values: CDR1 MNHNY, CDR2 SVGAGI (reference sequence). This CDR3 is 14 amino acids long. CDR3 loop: CASKNNEYNSPLHF. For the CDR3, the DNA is TGTGCCAGCAAAAACAATGAGTATAATTCACCCCTCCACTTT.

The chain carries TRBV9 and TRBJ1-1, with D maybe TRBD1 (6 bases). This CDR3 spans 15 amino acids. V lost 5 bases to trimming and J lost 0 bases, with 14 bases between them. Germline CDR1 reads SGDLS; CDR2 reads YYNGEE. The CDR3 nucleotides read TGTGCCAGCAGTCGCGTCGGACAGTTGAACACTGAAGCTTTCTTT. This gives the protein CASSRVGQLNTEAFF.

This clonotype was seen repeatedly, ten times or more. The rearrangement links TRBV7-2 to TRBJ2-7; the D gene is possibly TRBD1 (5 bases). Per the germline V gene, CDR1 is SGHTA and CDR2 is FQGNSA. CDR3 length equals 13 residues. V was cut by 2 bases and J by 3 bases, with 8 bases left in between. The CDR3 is CASSLPQGYEQYF. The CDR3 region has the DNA TGTGCCAGCAGCTTACCCCAGGGCTACGAGCAGTACTTC.

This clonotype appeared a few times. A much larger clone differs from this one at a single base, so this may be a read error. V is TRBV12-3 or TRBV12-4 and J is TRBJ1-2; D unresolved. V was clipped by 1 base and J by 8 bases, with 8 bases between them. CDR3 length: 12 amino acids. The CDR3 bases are TGTGCCAGCAGTTTAGGGCGAAGGGGCTACACCTTC. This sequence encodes CASSLGRRGYTF.

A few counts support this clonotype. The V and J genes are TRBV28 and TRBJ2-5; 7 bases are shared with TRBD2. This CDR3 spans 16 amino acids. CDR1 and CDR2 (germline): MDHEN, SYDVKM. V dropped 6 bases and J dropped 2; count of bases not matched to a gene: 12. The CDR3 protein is CASSRNLAGGQETQYF. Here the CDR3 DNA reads TGTGCCAGCAGCAGAAATCTAGCCGGGGGGCAAGAGACCCAGTACTTC.

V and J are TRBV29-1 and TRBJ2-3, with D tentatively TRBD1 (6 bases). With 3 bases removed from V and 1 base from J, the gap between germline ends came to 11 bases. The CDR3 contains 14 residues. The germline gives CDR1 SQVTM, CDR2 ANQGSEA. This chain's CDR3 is CSVDRGYRTDTQYF. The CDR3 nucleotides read TGCAGCGTTGACAGGGGATACCGCACAGATACGCAGTATTTT.

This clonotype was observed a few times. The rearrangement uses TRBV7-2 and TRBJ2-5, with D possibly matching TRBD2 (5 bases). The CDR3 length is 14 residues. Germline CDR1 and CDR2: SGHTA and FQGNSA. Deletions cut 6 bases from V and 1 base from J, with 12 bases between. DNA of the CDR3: TGTGCCAGCAGGTCGGGATACCTCCAAGAGACCCAGTACTTC. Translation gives CASRSGYLQETQYF. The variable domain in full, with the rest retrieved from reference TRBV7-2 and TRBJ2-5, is GAGVSQSPSNKVTEKGKDVELRCDPISGHTALYWYRQSLGQGLEFLIYFQGNSAPDKSGLPSDRFSAERTGGSVSTLTIQRTQQEDSAVYLCASRSGYLQETQYFGPGTRLLVL.

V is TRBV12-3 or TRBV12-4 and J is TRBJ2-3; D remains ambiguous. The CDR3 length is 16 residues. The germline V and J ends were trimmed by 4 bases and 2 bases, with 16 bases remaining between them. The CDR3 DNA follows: TGTGCCAGCAGTTCCATAAACCGACCTTTCACAGATACGCAGTATTTT. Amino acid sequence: CASSSINRPFTDTQYF.